A selection of T cell receptor beta chains follows, all from one sample in a study of regulatory T cells in long-lasting Graves disease. A single record per CDR3 protein comes from TCRdb applying MiXCR to the multiplex PCR reads. The table records about 440,000 distinct CDR3 sequences, 16% of them present only once. This sample was also put to use in a study of T cells in Graves' hyperthyroidism and ophthalmopathy.

This specimen consisted of peripheral blood mononuclear cells (PBMCs), obtained at new diagnosis, from a patient treated with antithyroid drugs. The source is a woman under 30 with Graves disease. The CDR3 runs from the conserved cysteine through the conserved F or W. The D gene is left open where the match is weak. Where a row states a size, it is once, few, many or the class of an expanded clone; other rows omit it.

clone_size,d_call,j_call,v_call,cdr3_aa,cdr3_nt
many,NA,TRBJ1-2,TRBV29-1,CSVELAGLNYGYTF,TGCAGCGTTGAATTGGCAGGCCTTAACTATGGCTACACCTTC
few,NA,TRBJ2-7,TRBV27,CASSFGLRGYEQYF,TGTGCCAGCAGTTTTGGTCTTCGTGGGTACGAGCAGTACTTC
few,NA,TRBJ2-3,TRBV9,CASSTLTDTQYF,TGTGCCAGCAGCACACTCACAGATACGCAGTATTTT
few,TRBD1,TRBJ1-2,TRBV5-1,CASSKGTDHYGYTF,TGCGCCAGCAGCAAGGGGACAGATCACTATGGCTACACCTTC
many,NA,TRBJ2-7,TRBV28,CASSLPLGGYYEQYF,TGTGCCAGCAGCCTCCCGCTCGGGGGATACTACGAGCAGTACTTC
few,TRBD1,TRBJ2-3,TRBV12-3/TRBV12-4,CASSMTGGSTDTQYF,TGTGCCAGCAGCATGACAGGGGGTTCCACAGATACGCAGTATTTT
NA,NA,TRBJ2-7,TRBV7-9,CASSIPTALGGEQYF,TGTGCCAGCAGCATTCCGACAGCCCTAGGGGGGGAGCAGTACTTC
many,NA,TRBJ2-7,TRBV10-2,CASSESGGQREQYF,TGCGCCAGCAGTGAGTCAGGGGGTCAACGGGAGCAGTACTTC
NA,NA,TRBJ1-5,TRBV4-3,CASSQVLSGFSNQPQHF,TGCGCCAGCAGCCAAGTTCTTTCAGGGTTTAGCAATCAGCCCCAGCATTTT
few,TRBD2,TRBJ2-1,TRBV2,CASSESASGRNEQFF,TGTGCCAGCAGTGAATCGGCTAGCGGGAGGAATGAGCAGTTCTTC
NA,NA,TRBJ2-2,TRBV5-1,CASSLRGGDTGELFF,TGCGCCAGCAGCTTACGAGGGGGAGACACCGGGGAGCTGTTTTTT
many,TRBD2,TRBJ2-5,TRBV6-1,CASRRTSGSGETQYF,TGTGCCAGCAGACGGACTAGCGGGAGTGGAGAGACCCAGTACTTC
many,NA,TRBJ2-7,TRBV20-1,CSARWQGEGEQYF,TGCAGTGCTAGGTGGCAGGGGGAGGGCGAGCAGTACTTC
NA,NA,TRBJ1-6,TRBV5-1,CASSSPDEDSPLHF,TGCGCCAGCAGCTCCCCGGATGAGGATTCACCCCTCCACTTT
many,TRBD1,TRBJ2-2,TRBV5-1,CASGVQGTAIVAGELFF,TGCGCCAGCGGGGTCCAAGGGACAGCGATTGTTGCCGGGGAGCTGTTTTTT
NA,NA,TRBJ1-4,TRBV20-1,CSARDIRDGTNEKLFF,TGCAGTGCTAGAGATATTCGGGACGGCACTAATGAAAAACTGTTTTTT
NA,NA,TRBJ1-1,TRBV7-6,CASSLGGGFYTEAFF,TGTGCCAGCAGCTTAGGGGGGGGCTTTTACACTGAAGCTTTCTTT
few,TRBD2,TRBJ2-3,TRBV7-2,CASSLASSGDTQYF,TGTGCCAGCAGCTTAGCTTCTAGCGGAGATACGCAGTATTTT
few,TRBD1,TRBJ1-1,TRBV5-4,CASSTDRGDTEAFF,TGTGCCAGCAGCACAGACAGGGGGGACACTGAAGCTTTCTTT
many,TRBD2,TRBJ2-1,TRBV5-6,CASSLGSHRLAGLNEQFF,TGTGCCAGCAGCTTGGGCTCACACCGACTAGCGGGATTGAATGAGCAGTTCTTC
NA,NA,TRBJ2-3,TRBV5-1,CASRPGVEGDTQYF,TGCGCCAGCAGACCAGGGGTTGAGGGAGATACGCAGTATTTT
NA,NA,TRBJ2-5,TRBV7-3,CASSLLVGSETQYF,TGTGCCAGCAGCTTATTAGTCGGGAGCGAGACCCAGTACTTC
NA,NA,TRBJ1-1,TRBV7-8,CASSLVGGNTGAFF,TGTGCCAGCAGCTTAGTTGGCGGGAACACTGGAGCTTTCTTT
few,NA,TRBJ1-1,TRBV6-1,CASRGIMNTEAFF,TGTGCCAGCAGAGGCATCATGAACACTGAAGCTTTCTTT
NA,NA,TRBJ1-3,TRBV30,CAWSVAEFRRTSTIYF,TGTGCCTGGAGTGTAGCGGAGTTTCGGAGGACGAGCACCATATATTTT
few,TRBD1,TRBJ2-7,TRBV11-2,CASSPRGPEQYF,TGTGCCAGCTCACCCAGGGGGCCCGAGCAGTACTTC
many,TRBD1,TRBJ1-1,TRBV27,CASSETGSRAFF,TGTGCCAGCAGTGAGACAGGGTCTAGAGCTTTCTTT
many,TRBD2,TRBJ2-1,TRBV6-2/TRBV6-3,CASSYSNPYGGSKVEQFF,TGTGCCAGCAGTTACTCGAATCCTTATGGCGGGAGTAAGGTTGAGCAGTTCTTC
many,TRBD1,TRBJ2-1,TRBV28,CASSLKTGHEQFF,TGTGCCAGCAGTTTGAAGACAGGGCATGAGCAGTTCTTC
many,TRBD2,TRBJ2-3,TRBV7-9,CASSSTGGGDTQYF,TGTGCCAGCAGCTCCACCGGGGGGGGAGATACGCAGTATTTT
NA,TRBD1,TRBJ1-1,TRBV5-1,CASSTGQGITEAFF,TGCGCCAGCAGCACGGGACAGGGGATCACTGAAGCTTTCTTT
many,NA,TRBJ2-1,TRBV7-7,CASSLQGGSNEQFF,TGTGCTAGCAGCTTACAGGGGGGGTCCAATGAGCAGTTCTTC
NA,TRBD1,TRBJ1-2,TRBV29-1,CSVRGQGLNYGYTF,TGCAGCGTCAGAGGACAGGGCCTTAACTATGGCTACACCTTC
many,NA,TRBJ1-5,TRBV20-1,CSATKDARGPQHF,TGCAGTGCCACGAAGGACGCCCGGGGGCCCCAGCATTTT
many,NA,TRBJ1-5,TRBV28,CASKVRVLHQPQHF,TGTGCCAGCAAGGTCAGGGTCCTTCATCAGCCCCAGCATTTT
many,NA,TRBJ2-2,TRBV7-9,CASSIQTWDTGELFF,TGTGCCAGCAGCATCCAGACGTGGGACACCGGGGAGCTGTTTTTT
NA,TRBD2,TRBJ2-3,TRBV15,CATSRMGLAGDTQYF,TGTGCCACCAGCAGAATGGGACTAGCGGGAGATACGCAGTATTTT
once,NA,TRBJ1-1,TRBV20-1,CSARDGFGFSEAFF,TGCAGTGCTAGAGATGGCTTTGGTTTCTCTGAAGCTTTCTTT
NA,TRBD1,TRBJ1-4,TRBV5-1,CTSSLGISAGQLNEKLFF,TGCACCAGCAGCTTAGGAATTTCCGCGGGACAGCTTAATGAAAAACTGTTTTTT
many,NA,TRBJ2-1,TRBV2,CASSGRGFNNEQFF,TGTGCCAGCAGTGGGAGAGGGTTTAACAATGAGCAGTTCTTC
few,TRBD1,TRBJ2-5,TRBV20-1,CSADRTGETQYF,TGCAGTGCCGATAGGACAGGGGAGACCCAGTACTTC
NA,NA,TRBJ2-7,TRBV29-1,CSVNTNYEQYF,TGCAGCGTTAACACGAACTACGAGCAGTACTTC
NA,NA,TRBJ2-2,TRBV29-1,CSVVGSTGELFF,TGCAGCGTTGTCGGTTCCACCGGGGAGCTGTTTTTT
many,NA,TRBJ2-7,TRBV11-2,CASSLGSFYEQYF,TGTGCCAGCAGCTTAGGGTCTTTCTACGAGCAGTACTTC
NA,TRBD1,TRBJ2-7,TRBV29-1,CSVEDGSRGRYEQYF,TGCAGCGTTGAAGATGGGTCCAGGGGGCGCTACGAGCAGTACTTC
many,TRBD2,TRBJ2-2,TRBV3-1,CASSQQGGRGTGELFF,TGTGCCAGCAGCCAACAGGGAGGGAGGGGCACCGGGGAGCTGTTTTTT
few,TRBD1,TRBJ2-7,TRBV10-3,CAISEGTGIERYF,TGTGCCATCAGTGAAGGGACAGGGATCGAGCGGTACTTC
few,TRBD1,TRBJ2-5,TRBV5-1,CASSFLPGTGGGETQYF,TGCGCCAGCAGCTTCTTACCCGGGACAGGGGGCGGAGAGACCCAGTACTTC
few,NA,TRBJ1-5,TRBV6-2/TRBV6-3,CASSLQQYSNQPQHF,TGTGCCAGCAGTCTACAGCAGTATAGCAATCAGCCCCAGCATTTT
many,NA,TRBJ2-2,TRBV28,CASSPGPYNTGELFF,TGTGCCAGCAGTCCCGGGCCCTACAACACCGGGGAGCTGTTTTTT
few,NA,TRBJ2-7,TRBV6-2/TRBV6-3,CASSYSAGPMDEQYF,TGTGCCAGCAGTTACTCGGCGGGGCCCATGGACGAGCAGTACTTC
many,NA,TRBJ1-1,TRBV11-2,CASSFEGLMSTEAFF,TGTGCCAGCAGCTTCGAGGGTTTGATGAGCACTGAAGCTTTCTTT
NA,TRBD1,TRBJ2-7,TRBV18,CASSPRIRDRGYEQYF,TGTGCCAGCTCACCAAGGATCCGGGACAGGGGTTACGAGCAGTACTTC
many,NA,TRBJ2-7,TRBV28,CASSYLSYEQYF,TGTGCCAGCAGTTACCTGTCCTACGAGCAGTACTTC
many,NA,TRBJ2-5,TRBV11-2,CASSLGGAQYF,TGTGCCAGCAGCTTAGGGGGGGCCCAGTACTTC
few,TRBD2,TRBJ2-1,TRBV5-4,CASSLASGTNNEQFF,TGTGCCAGCAGCTTGGCAAGCGGGACGAACAATGAGCAGTTCTTC
many,TRBD1,TRBJ2-7,TRBV7-9,CASSSSGQGPSYEQYF,TGTGCCAGCAGCTCGTCCGGACAGGGGCCCTCCTACGAGCAGTACTTC
many,NA,TRBJ2-1,TRBV7-9,CASSPPASYLTYNEQFF,TGTGCCAGCAGCCCCCCGGCTAGTTACCTGACCTACAATGAGCAGTTCTTC
many,TRBD1,TRBJ2-1,TRBV28,CASSRPQRGRNSYNEQFF,TGTGCCAGCAGTCGGCCTCAGAGGGGGCGGAACTCCTACAATGAGCAGTTCTTC
NA,NA,TRBJ1-1,TRBV9,CASTARRLNTEAFF,TGTGCCAGCACGGCCAGGCGACTGAACACTGAAGCTTTCTTT